The 15 T cell receptor beta chains below were found in one sample sequenced in a study of T cell responses to AZD1222 COVID-19 vaccine (dated by TCRdb to the early 2020s). Receptor libraries were prepared by the immunoSEQ multiplex PCR assay. The table was pulled from immuneACCESS by TCRdb, which kept in-frame rearrangements only. Such tables lose some clones; where checked, under half of the loss comes from unresolved V genes, and the rest has no known cause. The table for this sample lists about 270,000 clones; 85% to 95% of them were counted only once. The ten most abundant clones make up roughly 0.51% of the sample. The sample's time point label, in plain terms: about 28 days (+/-7) after the second vaccine dose. The sample in question was peripheral blood, obtained 28 days after the second AZD1222 dose. These receptors originate from an adult who received the AZD1222 COVID-19 vaccine.

CDR3 protein: CASSFIRGLAGSNIDEQYF. The CDR3 DNA reads as TGTGCCAGCAGCTTCATACGAGGGCTAGCGGGATCTAACATCGACGAGCAGTACTTC. This chain joins TRBV7-2 and TRBJ2-7, with 9 positions matching TRBD2. Trimming cost V 3 bases and J 5 bases; bases outside gene matches: 20. This CDR3 is built from 19 residues. Germline V gene sequence: CDR1 SGHTA, CDR2 FQGNSA.

J is TRBJ2-1 and V is TRBV7-9; possibly TRBD1 for D (6 bases). Per germline, CDR1 SEHNR and CDR2 FQNEAQ (reference sequence). V shed 5 bases and J shed 7 bases, with 12 bases lying between them. The CDR3 is made up of 13 amino acids. The CDR3 bases are TGTGCCAGCAGCCTAACCAGGGGAAATGAGCAGTTCTTC. Translating gives CASSLTRGNEQFF.

The chain employs TRBV28 and TRBJ2-7, with a weak D call TRBD2 (5 bases). Germline V CDR1 and CDR2: MDHEN, SYDVKM. The CDR3 extends over 16 amino acids. Trimming shortened V by 1 base and J by 0 bases, and 13 bases separated the two germline ends. The DNA of the CDR3 is TGTGCCAGCAGTTTATCTGCGGCAGGAGGCTCCTACGAGCAGTACTTC. This codes for CASSLSAAGGSYEQYF.

The rearrangement joins TRBV7-9 to TRBJ2-7; maybe TRBD2 (5 bases). The CDR3 is made up of 12 amino acids. Germline V gives CDR1 SEHNR, CDR2 FQNEAQ (reference sequence). V lost 5 bases to trimming and J lost 13 bases, with 18 bases between them. The CDR3 is CASSDLLALPYF. The CDR3 DNA sequence: TGTGCCAGCAGCGATCTCCTAGCTCTTCCTTACTTC.

The CDR3 region is CASSHRPGTGVPLALQPQHF. CDR3 bases: TGCGCCAGCAGCCATCGTCCCGGGACAGGGGTTCCTCTTGCTCTTCAGCCCCAGCATTTT. The V gene is TRBV4-1, the J gene TRBJ1-5; the match to TRBD1 covers 10 bases. Trimming took 3 bases from V and 6 from J; bases not matched to a gene: 20. This CDR3 region has 20 residues. CDR1 is MGHRA, CDR2 YSYEKL, per germline.

This chain joins TRBV7-9 and TRBJ2-3; possibly TRBD2 for D (5 bases). V was cut by 5 bases and J by 5 bases, with 17 bases left in between. Per the germline V gene, CDR1 is SEHNR and CDR2 is FQNEAQ (reference sequence). This CDR3 has 15 amino acids. DNA of the CDR3: TGTGCCAGCAGCCCTTGGACCGGGGTCCTAGATACGCAGTATTTT. Its translation: CASSPWTGVLDTQYF. Looking up the rest from reference TRBV7-9 and TRBJ2-3 gives the full variable domain: DTGVSQNPRHKITKRGQNVTFRCDPISEHNRLYWYRQTLGQGPEFLTYFQNEAQLEKSRLLSDRFSAERPKGSFSTLEIQRTEQGDSAMYLCASSPWTGVLDTQYFGPGTRLTVL.

The genes are TRBV27 and TRBJ2-5; D gene ambiguous. With 8 bases removed from V and 1 base from J, the gap between germline ends came to 17 bases. CDR1 is MNHEY, CDR2 SMNVEV, per germline (reference sequence). The CDR3 has 15 amino acids. CDR3 region: CASRPNNHFQETQYF. For the CDR3, the DNA is TGTGCCAGCCGCCCCAATAACCATTTCCAAGAGACCCAGTACTTC.

The gene calls are TRBV10-3 and TRBJ2-2, with 9 nucleotides matching TRBD1. V trimming: 10 bases; J trimming: 5 bases; junction bases outside the gene matches: 8. Germline CDR1 reads ENHRY; CDR2 reads SYGVKD. The CDR3 runs 14 residues. The CDR3 loop is CATEGTGQTGELFF. The CDR3 DNA follows: TGTGCCACGGAGGGGACAGGGCAGACCGGGGAGCTGTTTTTT.

This chain uses TRBV27 with TRBJ1-6, with D maybe TRBD1 (5 bases). Trimming removed 3 bases from V and 9 bases from J, with 12 bases in between. Germline V gene sequence: CDR1 MNHEY, CDR2 SMNVEV (reference sequence). The CDR3 has 14 residues. CDR3: CASSFRGLGSPLHF. The CDR3 DNA reads as TGTGCCAGCAGTTTTAGGGGCTTGGGTTCACCCCTCCACTTT.

This sequence joins TRBV6-2 or TRBV6-3 and TRBJ1-2, with TRBD1 identical over 12 bases. The CDR3 is made up of 13 amino acids. Germline V gives CDR1 MNHEY, CDR2 SVGEGT. The junction had 3 bases not matched to a gene; V was cut back by 6 bases and J by 7 bases. The CDR3 reads CASSGTGGFGYTF. The CDR3 region has the DNA TGTGCCAGCAGCGGGACAGGGGGCTTTGGCTACACCTTC.

The chain is built from TRBV7-9 and TRBJ2-7; D gene unclear. V was clipped by 4 bases and J by 0 bases, with 10 bases between them. The germline gives CDR1 SEHNR, CDR2 FQNEAQ (reference sequence). This CDR3 spans 14 amino acids. CDR3 protein: CASSSRPSSYEQYF. In nucleotides, the CDR3 is TGTGCCAGCAGCTCCAGACCCAGCTCCTACGAGCAGTACTTC.

This clone was counted a single time. This rearrangement joins TRBV7-9 to TRBJ2-7; D ambiguous. This CDR3 has 13 amino acids. Germline V CDR1 and CDR2: SEHNR, FQNEAQ (reference sequence). V lost 1 base and J lost 5, with 9 bases in between. CDR3 coding DNA: TGTGCCAGCAGCTTAGTTGTGTTCGACGAGCAGTACTTC. It translates to CASSLVVFDEQYF.

The chain recombines TRBV7-9 with TRBJ2-3; 8 positions match TRBD2. CDR1 is SEHNR and CDR2 is FQNEAQ in the germline V gene (reference sequence). The junction had 6 bases not matched to a gene; V was cut back by 6 bases and J by 1 base. The CDR3 length is 15 residues. The CDR3 region has the DNA TGTGCCAGCAGTCTCCGGGAGGGCCGCACAGATACGCAGTATTTT. This codes for CASSLREGRTDTQYF.

V usage is TRBV3-1 (or the pseudogene TRBV3-2) and J usage is TRBJ1-6; tentative D call: TRBD1 (6 bases). The CDR3 spans 13 residues. With 0 bases removed from V and 10 bases from J, the gap between germline ends came to 7 bases. Germline CDR1 reads LGHDT; CDR2 reads YNNKEL (reference sequence). CDR3: CASSQDQGSPLHF. DNA of the CDR3: TGTGCCAGCAGCCAAGATCAGGGGTCACCCCTCCACTTT.

The chain uses TRBV3-1 (or the pseudogene TRBV3-2) and TRBJ1-6; D is unresolved. The germline gives CDR1 LGHDT, CDR2 YNNKEL (reference sequence). The V end lost 1 base, the J end lost 5 bases, and 6 bases lay between the germline ends. The CDR3 has 14 amino acids. The DNA for the CDR3 is TGTGCCAGCAGCCAAGGGGCAGATAATTCACCCCTCCACTTT. It encodes CASSQGADNSPLHF.